This section outlines one T cell receptor beta chain sequence together with its context. Germline-derived CDR1 and CDR2 are SGHVS and FNYEAQ. The CDR3 runs 13 residues. V shed 0 bases and J shed 7 bases, with 9 bases lying between them. These data are taken from a study of cytomegalovirus exposure and HLA in healthy donors. Both 60 Vbeta primers and 13 Jbeta primers went into the PCR. Libraries were prepared by immunoSEQ multiplex PCR; TCRdb keeps only in-frame clonotypes and omits some of them. This table holds roughly 78,000 clones, 60% to 70% found once. The V gene is TRBV7-6, the J gene TRBJ1-2; tentatively, D is TRBD1 (5 bases). The origin of this receptor is a man aged 30 to 39 in good health and CMV-seropositive. Input material: PBMCs. In DNA form, the CDR3 reads TGTGCCAGCAGCTTAGCGCAGGGCGGTGGCTACACCTTC. It translates to CASSLAQGGGYTF.